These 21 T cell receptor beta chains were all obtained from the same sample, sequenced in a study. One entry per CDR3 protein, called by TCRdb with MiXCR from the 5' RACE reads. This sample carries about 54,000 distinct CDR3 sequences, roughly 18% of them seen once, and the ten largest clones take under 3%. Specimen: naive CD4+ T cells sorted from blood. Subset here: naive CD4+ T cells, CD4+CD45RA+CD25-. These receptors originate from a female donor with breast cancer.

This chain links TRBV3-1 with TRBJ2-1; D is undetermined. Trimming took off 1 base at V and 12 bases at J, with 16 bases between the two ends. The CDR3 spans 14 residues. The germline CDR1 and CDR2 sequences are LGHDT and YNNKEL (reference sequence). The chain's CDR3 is CASSQGPSRRGQFF. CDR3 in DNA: TGTGCCAGCAGCCAAGGTCCATCCCGCCGTGGGCAGTTCTTC.

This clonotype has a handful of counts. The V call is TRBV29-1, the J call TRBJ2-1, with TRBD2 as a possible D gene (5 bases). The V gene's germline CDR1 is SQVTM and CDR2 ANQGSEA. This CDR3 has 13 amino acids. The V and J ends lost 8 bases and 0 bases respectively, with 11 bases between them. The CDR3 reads CSILGSSYNEQFF. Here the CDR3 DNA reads TGCAGCATTCTAGGGAGCTCCTACAATGAGCAGTTCTTC.

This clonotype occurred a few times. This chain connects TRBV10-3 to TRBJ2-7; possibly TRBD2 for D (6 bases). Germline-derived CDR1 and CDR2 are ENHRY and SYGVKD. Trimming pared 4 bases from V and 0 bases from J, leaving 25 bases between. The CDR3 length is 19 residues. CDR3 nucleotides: TGTGCCATCAGTGCCCGGGGGAACAGCCTAAGCCCAAGCTCCTACGAGCAGTACTTC. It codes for CAISARGNSLSPSSYEQYF.

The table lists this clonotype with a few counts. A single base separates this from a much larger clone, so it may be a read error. CDR3 region: CASSLARSTQYF. CDR3 coding DNA: TGTGCCAGCAGCTTAGCCAGGTCGACCCAGTACTTC. This chain connects TRBV7-2 to TRBJ2-5; D ambiguous. Germline loops: CDR1 SGHTA, CDR2 FQGNSA. This CDR3 has 12 amino acids. Trimming pared 0 bases from V and 7 bases from J, leaving 6 bases between.

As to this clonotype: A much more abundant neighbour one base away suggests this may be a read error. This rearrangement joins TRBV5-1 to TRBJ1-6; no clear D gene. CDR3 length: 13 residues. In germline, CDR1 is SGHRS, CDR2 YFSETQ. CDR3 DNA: TGCGCCAGCAGCTTGTCCGCGGCTTCACCCCTCCGCTTT. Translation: CASSLSAASPLRF. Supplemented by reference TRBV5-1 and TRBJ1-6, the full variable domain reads KAGVTQTPRYLIKTRGQQVTLSCSPISGHRSVSWYQQTPGQGLQFLFEYFSETQRNKGNFPGRFSGRQFSNSRSEMNVSTLELGDSALYLCASSLSAASPLRFGNGTRLTVT.

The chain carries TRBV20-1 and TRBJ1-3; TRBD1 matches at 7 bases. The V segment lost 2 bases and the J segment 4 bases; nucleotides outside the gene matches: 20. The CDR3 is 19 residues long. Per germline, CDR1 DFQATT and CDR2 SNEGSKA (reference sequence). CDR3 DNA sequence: TGCAGTGCTAGACCACCGGGACAGCAGTACCCTTACTCCGGAAACACCATATATTTT. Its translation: CSARPPGQQYPYSGNTIYF.

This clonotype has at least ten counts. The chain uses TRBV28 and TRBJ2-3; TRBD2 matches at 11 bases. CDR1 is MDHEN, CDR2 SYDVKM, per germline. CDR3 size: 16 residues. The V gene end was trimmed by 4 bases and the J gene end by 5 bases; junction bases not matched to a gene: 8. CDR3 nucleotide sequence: TGTGCCAGCAGTTCACCAACTAGCGGGAGTGAAGATACGCAGTATTTT. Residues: CASSSPTSGSEDTQYF.

The CDR3 is CASSQVSQQGNQPQHF. The CDR3 DNA is TGTGCCAGCAGCCAAGTATCTCAACAGGGCAATCAGCCCCAGCATTTT. V is TRBV4-2 and J is TRBJ1-5; weak D call: TRBD1 (5 bases). The germline V gene has CDR1 LGHNA and CDR2 YNFKEQ. This CDR3 has 16 amino acids. The V end lost 1 base, the J end lost 2 bases, and 12 bases lay between the germline ends.

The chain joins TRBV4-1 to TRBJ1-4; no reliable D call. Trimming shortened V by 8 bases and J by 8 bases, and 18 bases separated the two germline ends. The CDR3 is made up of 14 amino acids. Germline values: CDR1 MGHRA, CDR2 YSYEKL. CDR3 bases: TGCGCCAGCGGATCCCCCCTGGCCTGGGAAAAACTGTTTTTT. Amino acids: CASGSPLAWEKLFF.

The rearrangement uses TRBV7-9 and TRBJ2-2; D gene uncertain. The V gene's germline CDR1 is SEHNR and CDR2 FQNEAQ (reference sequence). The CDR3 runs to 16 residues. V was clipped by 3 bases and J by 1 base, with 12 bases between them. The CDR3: CASSFRGNRNTGELFF. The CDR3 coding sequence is TGTGCCAGCAGCTTCAGAGGTAACAGGAACACCGGGGAGCTGTTTTTT.

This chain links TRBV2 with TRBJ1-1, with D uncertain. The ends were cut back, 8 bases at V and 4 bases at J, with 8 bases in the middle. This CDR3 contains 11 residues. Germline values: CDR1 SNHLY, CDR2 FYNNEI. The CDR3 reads CASARSTEAFF. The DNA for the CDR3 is TGTGCCAGCGCAAGGTCCACTGAAGCTTTCTTT.

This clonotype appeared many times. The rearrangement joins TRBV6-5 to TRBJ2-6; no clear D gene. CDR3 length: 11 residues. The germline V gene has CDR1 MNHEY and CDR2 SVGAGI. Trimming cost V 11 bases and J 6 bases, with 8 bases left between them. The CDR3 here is CAFQKANVLTF. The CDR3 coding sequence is TGTGCCTTCCAGAAGGCCAACGTCCTGACTTTC.

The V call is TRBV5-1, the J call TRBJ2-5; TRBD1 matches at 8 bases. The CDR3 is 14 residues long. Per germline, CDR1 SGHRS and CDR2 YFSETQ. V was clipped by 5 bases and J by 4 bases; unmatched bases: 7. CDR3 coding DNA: TGCGCCAGCAGTGTTTTCAGGGGGCGAGAGACCCAGTACTTC. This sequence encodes CASSVFRGRETQYF.

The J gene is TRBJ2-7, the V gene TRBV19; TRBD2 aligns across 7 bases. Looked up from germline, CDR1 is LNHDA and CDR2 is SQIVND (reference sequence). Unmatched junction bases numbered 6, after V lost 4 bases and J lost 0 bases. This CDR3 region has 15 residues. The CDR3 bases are TGTGCCAGTAGTACCCAAGCGGGGAGCTCCTACGAGCAGTACTTC. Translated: CASSTQAGSSYEQYF.

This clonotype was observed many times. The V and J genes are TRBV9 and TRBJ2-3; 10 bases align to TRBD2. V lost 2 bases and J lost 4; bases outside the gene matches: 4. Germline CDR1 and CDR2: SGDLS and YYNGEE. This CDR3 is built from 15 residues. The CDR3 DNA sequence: TGTGCCAGCAGCGTGGCTAGCGGGAGCCCAGATACGCAGTATTTT. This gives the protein CASSVASGSPDTQYF.

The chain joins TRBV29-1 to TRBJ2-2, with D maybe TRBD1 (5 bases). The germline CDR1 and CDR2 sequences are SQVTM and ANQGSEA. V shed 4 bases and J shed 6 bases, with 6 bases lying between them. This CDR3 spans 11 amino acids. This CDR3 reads CSVAGSGELFF. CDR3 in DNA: TGCAGCGTTGCAGGGTCCGGGGAGCTGTTTTTT.

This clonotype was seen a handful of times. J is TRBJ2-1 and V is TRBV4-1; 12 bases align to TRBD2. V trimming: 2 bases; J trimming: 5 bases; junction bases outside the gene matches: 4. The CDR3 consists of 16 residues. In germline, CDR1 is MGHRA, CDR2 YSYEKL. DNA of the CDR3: TGCGCCAGCAGCCAACTCGGACTAGCGGGACACAATGAGCAGTTCTTC. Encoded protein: CASSQLGLAGHNEQFF.

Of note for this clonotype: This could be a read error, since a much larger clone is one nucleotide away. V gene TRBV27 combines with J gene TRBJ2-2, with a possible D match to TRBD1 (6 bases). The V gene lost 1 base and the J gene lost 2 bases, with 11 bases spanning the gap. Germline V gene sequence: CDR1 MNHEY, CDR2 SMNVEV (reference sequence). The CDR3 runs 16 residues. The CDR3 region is CASSLYYRDNTGELFF. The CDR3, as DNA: TGTGCCAGCAGTTTATACTACAGGGATAACACCGGGGAGCTGTTTTTT.

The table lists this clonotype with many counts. Here the CDR3 reads CASSPKGIAGTNEQFF. The CDR3 nucleotides are TGTGCCAGCAGTCCCAAGGGGATAGCGGGGACCAATGAGCAGTTCTTC. V is TRBV7-9 and J is TRBJ2-1; 8 bases agree with TRBD2. This CDR3 is 16 amino acids long. The germline V gene encodes CDR1 SEHNR and CDR2 FQNEAQ (reference sequence). Losses at the gene ends were 6 bases for V and 6 bases for J; bases not matched to a gene: 13.

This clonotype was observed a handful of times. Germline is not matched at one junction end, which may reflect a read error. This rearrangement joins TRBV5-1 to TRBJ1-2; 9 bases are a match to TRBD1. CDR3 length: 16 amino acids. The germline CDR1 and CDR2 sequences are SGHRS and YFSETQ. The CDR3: CACSAIAPGQGNGYTF. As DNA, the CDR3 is TGCGCCTGCAGTGCAATAGCCCCGGGACAGGGAAATGGCTACACCTTC.

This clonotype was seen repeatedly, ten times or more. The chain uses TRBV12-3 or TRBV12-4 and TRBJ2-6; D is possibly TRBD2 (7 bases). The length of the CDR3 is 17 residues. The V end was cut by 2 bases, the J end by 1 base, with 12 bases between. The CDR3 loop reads CASSLWGGRSGANVLTF. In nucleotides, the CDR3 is TGTGCCAGCAGTTTATGGGGGGGCAGGTCTGGGGCCAACGTCCTGACTTTC.